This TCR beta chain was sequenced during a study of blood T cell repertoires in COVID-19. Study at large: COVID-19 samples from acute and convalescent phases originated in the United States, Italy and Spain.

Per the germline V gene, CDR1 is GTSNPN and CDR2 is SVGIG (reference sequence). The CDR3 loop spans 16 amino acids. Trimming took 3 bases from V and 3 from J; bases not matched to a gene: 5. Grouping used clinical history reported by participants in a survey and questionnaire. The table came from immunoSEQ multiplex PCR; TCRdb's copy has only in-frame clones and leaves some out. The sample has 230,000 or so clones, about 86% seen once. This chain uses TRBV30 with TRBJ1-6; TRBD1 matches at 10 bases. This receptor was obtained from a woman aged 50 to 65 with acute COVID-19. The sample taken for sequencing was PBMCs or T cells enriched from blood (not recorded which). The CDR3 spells CAWRQTGGLYNSPLHF. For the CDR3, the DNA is TGTGCCTGGAGACAGACAGGGGGCCTCTATAATTCACCCCTCCACTTT.